These 12 T cell receptor beta chains were sequenced from one sample in a study of blood T cell repertoires in COVID-19. The assay was immunoSEQ multiplex PCR, and TCRdb's table has in-frame clones only and misses some. The sample records fewer than 65,000 clones, 80% to 90% being singletons. The sequenced sample was peripheral blood. These receptors were taken from a woman aged 60 to 75 with COVID-19, enrolled during active disease.

The rearrangement uses TRBV29-1 and TRBJ1-2; TRBD1 agrees at 10 bases. CDR3 length equals 13 residues. Germline V gives CDR1 SQVTM, CDR2 ANQGSEA. Trimming at V came to 6 bases and at J to 8 bases, leaving 9 bases not matched to a gene. CDR3 nucleotide sequence: TGCAGCGTGGGCTCCGGGACAGGGGTGGGCTACACCTTC. Translation: CSVGSGTGVGYTF.

For the CDR3, the DNA is TGTGCCAGCAGCCCGCAGGGTTACTATGGCTACACCTTC. Protein product: CASSPQGYYGYTF. The chain recombines TRBV9 with TRBJ1-2; possibly TRBD1 for D (5 bases). V lost 4 bases to trimming and J lost 3 bases, with 10 bases between them. The CDR3 contains 13 residues. Per germline, CDR1 SGDLS and CDR2 YYNGEE.

The genes are TRBV7-9 and TRBJ2-7; 9 bases line up with TRBD1. The CDR3 is 14 residues long. CDR1 is SEHNR, CDR2 FQNEAQ, per germline (reference sequence). The V and J ends lost 5 bases and 4 bases, in that order; junction bases with no gene match: 6. The CDR3 sequence is CASSRLGQGYEQYF. In DNA, the CDR3 is TGTGCCAGCAGCCGTCTCGGACAGGGGTACGAGCAGTACTTC.

The chain uses TRBV9 and TRBJ2-5; 7 bases are a match to TRBD1. The junction had 10 bases not matched to a gene; V was cut back by 3 bases and J by 5 bases. CDR1 SGDLS and CDR2 YYNGEE come from the germline V gene. The CDR3 is made up of 15 amino acids. The CDR3 bases are TGTGCCAGCAGCGAAATTGGTCACAGGGGTGAGACCCAGTACTTC. Translating it yields CASSEIGHRGETQYF.

This clone came up once. The rearrangement uses TRBV6-5 and TRBJ1-2, with D perhaps TRBD1 (6 bases). The CDR3 sequence is 15 residues long. The V gene's germline CDR1 is MNHEY and CDR2 SVGAGI. With 7 bases removed from V and 5 bases from J, the gap between germline ends came to 20 bases. CDR3 bases: TGTGCCAGCACCCCACGACAGGAAGGTCTATATGGCTACACCTTC. Translation: CASTPRQEGLYGYTF.

This chain uses TRBV6-2 or TRBV6-3 with TRBJ2-1; TRBD2 matches at 8 bases. CDR3 length equals 15 residues. V was clipped by 6 bases and J by 0 bases; unmatched bases: 4. CDR1 is MNHEY and CDR2 is SVGEGT in the germline V gene. The CDR3 sequence: CASSFSGTSYNEQFF. The CDR3 coding sequence is TGTGCCAGCAGCTTTAGCGGGACCTCCTACAATGAGCAGTTCTTC.

This clone was observed a single time. CDR3 coding DNA: TGCAGTGCTAGTCCAGGGGCAGGCCCCCTGCAGCCCCAGCATTTT. Translated, it gives CSASPGAGPLQPQHF. V gene TRBV20-1 combines with J gene TRBJ1-5; possibly TRBD1 for D (6 bases). Trimming stripped 3 bases from V and 7 bases from J, with 19 bases between. The V gene's germline CDR1 is DFQATT and CDR2 SNEGSKA (reference sequence). CDR3 size: 15 residues.

The chain is built from TRBV28 and TRBJ2-7; 9 positions match TRBD1. CDR1 and CDR2 from the germline V gene are MDHEN and SYDVKM. V lost 5 bases, J lost 6 bases, and 14 bases stayed unmatched. The CDR3 totals 16 residues. Here the CDR3 reads CASSTPLGQGIREQYF. CDR3 in DNA: TGTGCCAGCAGTACACCACTAGGACAGGGGATTCGCGAGCAGTACTTC. Full variable domain (remainder filled in from reference TRBV28 and TRBJ2-7): DVKVTQSSRYLVKRTGEKVFLECVQDMDHENMFWYRQDPGLGLRLIYFSYDVKMKEKGDIPEGYSVSREKKERFSLILESASTNQTSMYLCASSTPLGQGIREQYFGPGTRLTVT.

This rearrangement joins TRBV14 to TRBJ1-5; 7 positions match TRBD1. This CDR3 is built from 17 residues. In germline, CDR1 is SGHDN, CDR2 FVKESK. V shed 4 bases, J shed 3 bases, and the junction held 12 bases outside the gene matches. The CDR3 nucleotides read TGTGCCAGCAGCCCAAAGAAGGGGGCACGGGTCAATCAGCCCCAGCATTTT. Translation: CASSPKKGARVNQPQHF.

The CDR3 DNA reads TGTGCCAGCAGCGTATTGGGGCTGAACACCGGGGAGCTGTTTTTT. The encoded protein is CASSVLGLNTGELFF. V gene TRBV9 combines with J gene TRBJ2-2, with a weak D call TRBD1 (5 bases). V lost 1 base and J 1 base, leaving 8 bases between the germline ends. Germline loops: CDR1 SGDLS, CDR2 YYNGEE. The CDR3 contains 15 residues. Supplemented by reference TRBV9 and TRBJ2-2, the full variable domain reads DSGVTQTPKHLITATGQRVTLRCSPRSGDLSVYWYQQSLDQGLQFLIQYYNGEERAKGNILERFSAQQFPDLHSELNLSSLELGDSALYFCASSVLGLNTGELFFGEGSRLTVL.

The rearrangement joins TRBV7-2 to TRBJ2-7, with TRBD2 identical over 11 bases. Germline V gives CDR1 SGHTA, CDR2 FQGNSA. This CDR3 has 19 residues. Germline trimming cut 5 bases from V and 2 bases from J; bases unmatched to any gene: 17. In DNA, the CDR3 is TGTGCCAGCAGCGATGGACTAGCGGGCCCGGGGGGCTATACCTACGAGCAGTACTTC. It yields the protein CASSDGLAGPGGYTYEQYF.

The chain links TRBV5-4 to TRBJ1-2; D may be TRBD1 (6 bases). The germline V and J ends were trimmed by 4 bases and 6 bases, with 22 bases remaining between them. The CDR3 spans 16 residues. The germline V gene has CDR1 SGHNT and CDR2 YYREEE (reference sequence). Here the CDR3 DNA reads TGTGCCAGCAGCAATATAGGGGGGGCTGGGGCGCATGGCTACACCTTC. It is translated as CASSNIGGAGAHGYTF.